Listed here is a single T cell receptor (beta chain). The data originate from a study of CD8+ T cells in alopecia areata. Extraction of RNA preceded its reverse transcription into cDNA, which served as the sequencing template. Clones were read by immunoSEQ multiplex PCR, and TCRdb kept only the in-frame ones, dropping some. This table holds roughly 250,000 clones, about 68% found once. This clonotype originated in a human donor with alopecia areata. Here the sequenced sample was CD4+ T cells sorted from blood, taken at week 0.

Here the CDR3 DNA reads TGTGCCTGGAGTGTACAAGGGACTCAGCCCCAGCATTTT. Translated, it gives CAWSVQGTQPQHF. This rearrangement joins TRBV30 to TRBJ1-5; perhaps TRBD1 as D (5 bases). CDR1 GTSNPN and CDR2 SVGIG come from the germline V gene (reference sequence). V lost 0 bases to trimming and J lost 6 bases, with 9 bases between them. This CDR3 is 13 amino acids long.